The source of this T cell receptor beta chain is a study of T cell changes during pregnancy in multiple sclerosis (dated by TCRdb to between 2017 and 2020). For context, the study as a whole: The study examined how the T cell repertoire changed over the course of pregnancy in women with multiple sclerosis.

As concerns this clone: Its antigen remains undetermined. No clone much larger than this one lies a single base away; base qualities are absent.

Library preparation employed the immunoSEQ multiplex PCR assay. In its TCRdb copy, this immuneACCESS table keeps in-frame sequences only and misses some clones. Where compared with another copy, unresolved V genes explain less than half of these, and the others have no known cause. The sample has tens of thousands of clones on record, around 93% of them singletons. Approximately 0.15% of the sample is taken by the ten largest. The germline V gene sets CDR1 to SQVTM and CDR2 to ANQGSEA. The CDR3 runs 13 amino acids, cysteine and phenylalanine included. Left in the record is the CDR3 DNA by itself, 39 bases read in frame from the first base. The junction shows trimming of 6 bases on V and 0 bases on J, and the gene matches do not reach 2 bases of it.

This specimen consisted of CD4+ T cells from peripheral blood mononuclear cells, obtained after pregnancy. The TCR comes from a female donor in good health, enrolled as a control in a pregnancy study. The V and J genes are TRBV29-1 and TRBJ1-1; the junction holds 9 bases that match TRBD1. CDR3 sequence: CSVRTGVNTEAFF. The nucleotide sequence is given as TGCAGCGTGAGGACAGGGGTGAACACTGAAGCTTTCTTT.